Included here is one TCR beta chain sequence, with context. The antigen remains undetermined. The V gene's germline CDR1 is SEHNR and CDR2 FQNEAQ (reference sequence). The CDR3 contains 15 residues. Trimming took 5 bases from V and 1 from J, leaving 14 bases between them. These data originate in a study of T-cell memory formation after mild COVID-19. Employing constant-segment primers, 5'RACE generated TCR alpha and TCR beta cDNA libraries bearing sample barcodes and UMIs. TCRdb processed the 5' RACE reads anew with MiXCR; each CDR3 protein has one entry. This sample yields roughly 380,000 distinct CDR3 sequences, of which 25% to 30% are seen a single time; approximately 13% belongs to the top ten. Overall study findings and caveats: Detection of some responders pre-infection suggested pre-existing cross-reactive memory T cells participated.

The clonotype was recovered from an adult woman who had mild COVID-19 (a few samples of this study predate the infection). Cell type and time point are not known. What was sequenced was PBMCs or a T cell subset sorted from them (not recorded which). The rearrangement joins TRBV7-9 to TRBJ1-1, with a weak D call TRBD1 (6 bases). CDR3 protein: CASSPGGGGNTEAFF. CDR3 sequence (DNA): TGTGCCAGCAGCCCCGGAGGGGGGGGGAACACTGAAGCTTTCTTT.